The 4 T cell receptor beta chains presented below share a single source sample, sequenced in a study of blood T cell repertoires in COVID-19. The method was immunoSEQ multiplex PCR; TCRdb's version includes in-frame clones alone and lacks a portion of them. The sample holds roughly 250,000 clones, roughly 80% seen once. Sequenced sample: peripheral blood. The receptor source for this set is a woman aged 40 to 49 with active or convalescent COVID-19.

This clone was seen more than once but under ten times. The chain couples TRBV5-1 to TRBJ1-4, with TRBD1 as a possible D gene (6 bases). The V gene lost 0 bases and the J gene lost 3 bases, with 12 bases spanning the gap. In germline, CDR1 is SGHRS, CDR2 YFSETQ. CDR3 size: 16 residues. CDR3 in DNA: TGCGCCAGCAGCTTGGAGGGCAGGGGACCTAATGAAAAACTGTTTTTT. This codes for CASSLEGRGPNEKLFF.

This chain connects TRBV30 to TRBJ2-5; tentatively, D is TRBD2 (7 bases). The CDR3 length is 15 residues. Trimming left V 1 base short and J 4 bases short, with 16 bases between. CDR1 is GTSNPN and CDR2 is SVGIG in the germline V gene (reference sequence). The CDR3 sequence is CAWSEGQGRGETQYF. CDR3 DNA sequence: TGTGCCTGGAGTGAAGGTCAGGGGAGGGGAGAGACCCAGTACTTC.

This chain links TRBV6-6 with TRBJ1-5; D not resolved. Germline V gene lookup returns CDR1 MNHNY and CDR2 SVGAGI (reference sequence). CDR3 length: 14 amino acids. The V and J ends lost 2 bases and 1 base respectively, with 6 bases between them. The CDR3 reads CASSYMSSNQPQHF. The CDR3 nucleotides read TGTGCCAGCAGTTACATGTCAAGCAATCAGCCCCAGCATTTT.

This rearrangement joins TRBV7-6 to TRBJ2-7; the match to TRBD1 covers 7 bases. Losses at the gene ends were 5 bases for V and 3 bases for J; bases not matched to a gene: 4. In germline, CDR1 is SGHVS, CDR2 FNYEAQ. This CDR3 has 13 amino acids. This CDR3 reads CASSPGQHYEQYF. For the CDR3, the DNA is TGTGCCAGCAGCCCGGGACAGCACTACGAGCAGTACTTC. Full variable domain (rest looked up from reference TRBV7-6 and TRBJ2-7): GAGVSQSPRYKVTKRGQDVALRCDPISGHVSLYWYRQALGQGPEFLTYFNYEAQQDKSGLPNDRFSAERPEGSISTLTIQRTEQRDSAMYRCASSPGQHYEQYFGPGTRLTVT.